The 27 T cell receptor beta chains below were found in one sample sequenced in a study of CD8 T cells in Susac syndrome (dated by TCRdb to the late 2010s). The receptor library was made with the immunoSEQ multiplex PCR assay. RNA was extracted with the RNeasy kit and roughly 0.45 to 1 ug was reverse transcribed using random hexamers. TCRdb handled the public reads itself, with Q25 trimming in fastp and clone calling in MiXCR, and kept productive beta chains. Merged by CDR3 protein, the rows form single entries marked with the most common genes and DNA. The sample table lists around 130,000 distinct CDR3 sequences, approximately 95% of them with a count of one. The ten most abundant clones make up over 0.095% of the sample. Sequencing was carried out using CD4+ T cells from PBMCs. The receptors here all came from a human donor with multiple sclerosis.

The chain joins TRBV20-1 to TRBJ2-3, with D perhaps TRBD1 (6 bases). V was shortened by 5 bases and J by 6 bases, with 12 bases between the two germline ends. Germline V gene sequence: CDR1 DFQATT, CDR2 SNEGSKA (reference sequence). The CDR3 is made up of 12 amino acids. In DNA form, the CDR3 reads TGCAGTGCTGGGACATCTCCGGATACGCAGTATTTT. Translation: CSAGTSPDTQYF.

The CDR3 here is CATSDPRTGAQETQYF. The CDR3 DNA follows: TGTGCCACCAGTGATCCCCGGACAGGGGCACAAGAGACCCAGTACTTC. The chain uses TRBV24-1 and TRBJ2-5; the match to TRBD1 covers 9 bases. J lost 2 bases, V lost 3 bases, and 6 bases had no gene match. This CDR3 spans 16 amino acids. The germline gives CDR1 KGHDR, CDR2 SFDVKD.

The CDR3: CARTSEETQYF. CDR3 nucleotides: TGTGCCAGGACCTCGGAAGAGACCCAGTACTTC. The chain employs TRBV2 and TRBJ2-5; D is unclear. V lost 9 bases to trimming and J lost 3 bases, with 8 bases between them. The CDR3 has 11 residues. Germline V CDR1 and CDR2: SNHLY, FYNNEI.

The J gene is TRBJ1-2, the V gene TRBV24-1; D gene uncertain. Per the germline V gene, CDR1 is KGHDR and CDR2 is SFDVKD. V was clipped by 3 bases and J by 6 bases, with 13 bases between them. This CDR3 spans 14 amino acids. CDR3 protein: CATSDPGRAHGYTF. The CDR3 DNA follows: TGTGCCACCAGTGATCCAGGACGGGCCCATGGCTACACCTTC.

V usage is TRBV20-1 and J usage is TRBJ2-1; the match to TRBD1 covers 7 bases. The germline V gene encodes CDR1 DFQATT and CDR2 SNEGSKA (reference sequence). The CDR3 extends over 16 amino acids. V lost 6 bases and J lost 6; bases outside the gene matches: 17. The CDR3, as DNA: TGCAGTGCGAGTGACAGGGAATTCAAGGCAGGCAATGAGCAGTTCTTC. As protein: CSASDREFKAGNEQFF.

This clonotype turned up a few times. The CDR3 sequence is CSVRDNYNQPQHF. Written as DNA, the CDR3 is TGCAGCGTTCGGGACAACTACAATCAGCCCCAGCATTTT. This chain joins TRBV29-1 and TRBJ1-5; perhaps TRBD1 as D (6 bases). The CDR3 extends over 13 amino acids. Trimming stripped 5 bases from V and 3 bases from J, with 11 bases between. The germline V gene encodes CDR1 SQVTM and CDR2 ANQGSEA.

This rearrangement joins TRBV2 to TRBJ2-3; 9 bases agree with TRBD2. The CDR3 is 14 amino acids. Germline CDR1 SNHLY, CDR2 FYNNEI. The trim removed 4 bases at V and 8 bases at J, leaving 7 bases unmatched. The CDR3 DNA reads TGTGCCAGCAGTGGGCGGGAGGGCCCCGCTACGCAGTATTTT. Protein product: CASSGREGPATQYF.

V gene TRBV25-1 combines with J gene TRBJ2-1; TRBD2 matches 8 bases. The CDR3 is 15 residues long. Per the germline V gene, CDR1 is MGHDK and CDR2 is SYGVNS. The junction had 4 bases not matched to a gene; V was cut back by 1 base and J by 5 bases. The CDR3 region has the DNA TGTGCCAGCAGTGAATCGGGAGGGCTGAACAATGAGCAGTTCTTC. Protein sequence: CASSESGGLNNEQFF.

The V call is TRBV3-1, the J call TRBJ1-6; 9 bases match TRBD1. The CDR3 covers 15 residues. Germline lookup yields CDR1 LGHDT and CDR2 YNNKEL (reference sequence). With V trimmed by 2 bases and J by 7 bases, 3 bases remained unmatched. CDR3 DNA sequence: TGTGCCAGCAGCCAAAACAGGGGGCCAAATTCACCCCTCCACTTT. Translated, it gives CASSQNRGPNSPLHF.

This chain links TRBV15 with TRBJ2-3, with D uncertain. V lost 0 bases, J lost 4 bases, and 8 bases lay in between. CDR1 is LNHNV and CDR2 is YYDKDF in the germline V gene (reference sequence). The length of the CDR3 is 14 residues. The CDR3 protein is CATSREPGADTQYF. CDR3 DNA: TGTGCCACCAGCAGAGAGCCGGGCGCAGATACGCAGTATTTT. The whole variable domain, filled in from reference TRBV15 and TRBJ2-3, reads DAMVIQNPRYQVTQFGKPVTLSCSQTLNHNVMYWYQQKSSQAPKLLFHYYDKDFNNEADTPDNFQSRRPNTSFCFLDIRSPGLGDTAMYLCATSREPGADTQYFGPGTRLTVL.

The V call is TRBV9, the J call TRBJ1-2; D is unresolved. CDR3 length: 16 amino acids. Germline V gene sequence: CDR1 SGDLS, CDR2 YYNGEE. The V and J ends lost 3 bases and 4 bases respectively, with 19 bases between them. This CDR3 is CASSENPLGEGYGYTF. The CDR3 nucleotides read TGTGCCAGCAGCGAAAACCCCCTCGGGGAAGGCTATGGCTACACCTTC.

This sequence joins TRBV20-1 and TRBJ2-3; D may be TRBD1 (5 bases). Germline V CDR1 and CDR2: DFQATT, SNEGSKA (reference sequence). This CDR3 region has 13 residues. Trimming took 5 bases from V and 10 from J, leaving 19 bases between them. This CDR3 is CSAPPQGPPSQYF. For the CDR3, the DNA is TGCAGTGCTCCTCCCCAGGGCCCTCCCTCGCAGTATTTT.

The genes are TRBV18 and TRBJ2-5; the D is unclear. The CDR3 is 13 residues long. Per the germline V gene, CDR1 is KGHSH and CDR2 is LQKENI. V was cut by 5 bases and J by 2 bases, with 9 bases left in between. The CDR3 region is CASSTRKQETQYF. The CDR3 DNA reads TGTGCCAGCTCAACCAGGAAACAAGAGACCCAGTACTTC.

The J gene is TRBJ2-6, the V gene TRBV7-9, with a weak D call TRBD2 (5 bases). Trimming took off 9 bases at V and 0 bases at J, with 18 bases between the two ends. Germline lookup yields CDR1 SEHNR and CDR2 FQNEAQ (reference sequence). The CDR3 covers 17 residues. The CDR3, as DNA: TGTGCCAGTCTTGGTGGCGGGTTGAGCTCTGGGGCCAACGTCCTGACTTTC. This codes for CASLGGGLSSGANVLTF. The variable domain in full, with the rest retrieved from reference TRBV7-9 and TRBJ2-6, is DTGVSQNPRHKITKRGQNVTFRCDPISEHNRLYWYRQTLGQGPEFLTYFQNEAQLEKSRLLSDRFSAERPKGSFSTLEIQRTEQGDSAMYLCASLGGGLSSGANVLTFGAGSRLTVL.

This chain's CDR3 is CATSRYGANEQYF. CDR3 coding DNA: TGTGCCACCAGTCGGTACGGGGCCAACGAGCAGTACTTC. The chain uses TRBV24-1 and TRBJ2-7; D tentatively fits TRBD1 or TRBD2 (5 bases each). In germline, CDR1 is KGHDR, CDR2 SFDVKD. This CDR3 has 13 amino acids. V was clipped by 6 bases and J by 5 bases, with 13 bases between them.

The chain joins TRBV12-3 or TRBV12-4 to TRBJ1-2; D gene ambiguous. Deletions cut 1 base from V and 2 bases from J, with 8 bases between. This CDR3 has 14 residues. The CDR3 protein is CASSLDGSNYGYTF. DNA for the CDR3: TGTGCCAGCAGTTTAGACGGCAGCAACTATGGCTACACCTTC.

V usage is TRBV20-1 and J usage is TRBJ2-7; D is unresolved. CDR1 is DFQATT, CDR2 SNEGSKA, per germline (reference sequence). V dropped 3 bases and J dropped 6 bases, with 12 bases sitting between them. This CDR3 region has 12 residues. In DNA, the CDR3 is TGCAGTGCTAGGCCTCGACCGACCGAGCAGTACTTC. Encoded protein: CSARPRPTEQYF.

The chain employs TRBV2 and TRBJ1-5, with D possibly matching TRBD1 (6 bases). This CDR3 has 15 amino acids. Germline CDR1 SNHLY, CDR2 FYNNEI. V lost 2 bases, J lost 4 bases, and 12 bases lay in between. The CDR3 sequence: CASSEMGQTNQPQHF. The CDR3 DNA reads as TGTGCCAGCAGTGAAATGGGACAAACAAATCAGCCCCAGCATTTT.

The V gene is TRBV12-3 or TRBV12-4, the J gene TRBJ1-6, with D perhaps matching TRBD1 (6 bases). V lost 5 bases and J 7 bases, leaving 9 bases between the germline ends. The CDR3 is 13 residues long. The CDR3 nucleotides are TGTGCCAGCAGTACGCAGGGGAATTCACCCCTCCACTTT. Amino acid sequence: CASSTQGNSPLHF.

This rearrangement joins TRBV24-1 to TRBJ2-3; TRBD2 matches at 11 bases. Germline trimming cut 1 base from V and 3 bases from J; bases unmatched to any gene: 5. Germline CDR1 reads KGHDR; CDR2 reads SFDVKD. The CDR3 totals 17 residues. The CDR3 nucleotides read TGTGCCACCAGTGATTTAGGTCCTAGCGGGAGGACAGATACGCAGTATTTT. This codes for CATSDLGPSGRTDTQYF.

V gene TRBV20-1 combines with J gene TRBJ1-5; weak D call: TRBD1 (5 bases). Trimming cost V 4 bases and J 7 bases, with 14 bases left between them. CDR1 DFQATT and CDR2 SNEGSKA come from the germline V gene (reference sequence). There are 13 residues in the CDR3. Here the CDR3 DNA reads TGCAGTGCTAAACGGGACGGGAAGCAGCCCCAGCATTTT. It yields the protein CSAKRDGKQPQHF.

The chain uses TRBV12-3 or TRBV12-4 and TRBJ1-2, with TRBD1 matching 9 bases. With 6 bases clipped from V and 8 bases from J, the junction kept 4 bases outside the gene matches. There are 12 residues in the CDR3. CDR3 DNA sequence: TGTGCCAGCAGGCTGGGACAGGGAGGCTACACCTTC. Protein: CASRLGQGGYTF.

The chain couples TRBV28 to TRBJ1-2; D not resolved. Deletions cut 6 bases from V and 8 bases from J, with 16 bases between. Germline V lookup: CDR1 MDHEN, CDR2 SYDVKM. This CDR3 has 13 residues. Here the CDR3 DNA reads TGTGCCAGCAGGGATGGGTCTGGCGGCGGCTACACCTTC. Its translation: CASRDGSGGGYTF.

The V gene is TRBV28, the J gene TRBJ1-5; D not resolved. The V and J ends lost 6 bases and 0 bases respectively, with 6 bases between them. This CDR3 contains 13 residues. Germline V CDR1 and CDR2: MDHEN, SYDVKM. CDR3 amino acids: CASRINSNQPQHF. For the CDR3, the DNA is TGTGCCAGCAGGATCAATAGCAATCAGCCCCAGCATTTT.

CDR3 in DNA: TGTGCCAGCAGTCGCGCGGGATTACGGGAGCAGTTCTTC. It encodes CASSRAGLREQFF. The V call is TRBV27, the J call TRBJ2-1; tentative D call: TRBD2 (6 bases). Trimming left V 5 bases short and J 10 bases short, with 15 bases between. The CDR3 runs to 13 residues. CDR1 and CDR2 from the germline V gene are MNHEY and SMNVEV (reference sequence).

CDR3 nucleotide sequence: TGTGCCAGCAGCCGACAGGTAAAAGATGGCTACACCTTC. Protein sequence: CASSRQVKDGYTF. This chain joins TRBV3-1 and TRBJ1-2; weak D call: TRBD1 (6 bases). The CDR3 sequence is 13 residues long. In germline, CDR1 is LGHDT, CDR2 YNNKEL (reference sequence). Trimming cost V 4 bases and J 6 bases, with 12 bases left between them.

This chain uses TRBV20-1 with TRBJ1-4, with unresolved D. Germline-derived CDR1 and CDR2 are DFQATT and SNEGSKA (reference sequence). The CDR3 contains 12 residues. Deletions cut 5 bases from V and 5 bases from J, with 9 bases between. DNA of the CDR3: TGCAGTGCTGAAGGGCGGAATGAAAAACTGTTTTTT. Encoded protein: CSAEGRNEKLFF.